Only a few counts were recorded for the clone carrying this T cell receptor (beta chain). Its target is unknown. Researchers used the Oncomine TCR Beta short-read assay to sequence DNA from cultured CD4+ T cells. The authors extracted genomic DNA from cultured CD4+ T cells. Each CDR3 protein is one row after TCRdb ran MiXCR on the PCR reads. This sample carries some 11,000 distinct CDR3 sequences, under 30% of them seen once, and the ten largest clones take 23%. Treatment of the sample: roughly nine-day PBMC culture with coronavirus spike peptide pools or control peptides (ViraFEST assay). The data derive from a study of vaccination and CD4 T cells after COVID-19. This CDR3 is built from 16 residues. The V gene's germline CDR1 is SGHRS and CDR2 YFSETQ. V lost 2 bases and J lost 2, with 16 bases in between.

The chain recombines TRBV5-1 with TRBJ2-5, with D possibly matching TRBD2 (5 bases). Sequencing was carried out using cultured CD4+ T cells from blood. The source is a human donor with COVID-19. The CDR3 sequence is CASSLSTNRGQETQYF. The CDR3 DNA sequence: TGCGCCAGCAGCTTATCAACAAACCGGGGACAAGAGACCCAGTACTTC.